What follows describes a single T cell receptor beta chain. Its antigen remains unknown. The sample holds other DNA sequences that translate to the same CDR3. The data are from a study of shared clonotypes between healthy human individuals. The CDR3 sequence is 11 residues long. Trimming removed 0 bases at V and 6 bases at J, with 3 bases between. Germline V gene lookup returns CDR1 MNHEY and CDR2 SVGAGI. Terminally differentiated effector memory CD45RA+ cells were excluded by CCR7 positive selection of CD45RO-negative cells. General study findings and limits: Non-shared clonotypes had lower generation probabilities than those shared by all four donors.

The assay was immunoSEQ multiplex PCR, and TCRdb's table has in-frame clones only and misses some. This repertoire shows 600,000 or so clones, 90% to 95% found once; its top ten account for over 0.095%. This clonotype originated in a woman in her twenties or thirties in good health. This rearrangement joins TRBV6-5 to TRBJ2-7, with no clear D. The sample comprised naive CD8+ T cells sorted from blood. The CDR3, as DNA: TGTGCCAGCAGTTACTCTGGCGAGCAGTACTTC. Amino acids: CASSYSGEQYF.